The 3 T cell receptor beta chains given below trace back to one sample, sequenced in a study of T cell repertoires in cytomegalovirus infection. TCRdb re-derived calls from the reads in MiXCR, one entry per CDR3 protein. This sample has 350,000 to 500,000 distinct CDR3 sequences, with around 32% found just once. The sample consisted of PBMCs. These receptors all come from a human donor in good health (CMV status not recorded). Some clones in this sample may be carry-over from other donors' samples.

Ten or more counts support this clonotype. CDR3 sequence: CASSLNTGIYEQYF. CDR3 sequence (DNA): TGTGCCAGCAGCTTAAATACAGGGATTTACGAGCAGTACTTC. V and J are TRBV7-2 and TRBJ2-7, with a weak D call TRBD1 (6 bases). Trimming stripped 2 bases from V and 4 bases from J, with 12 bases between. Looked up from germline, CDR1 is SGHTA and CDR2 is FQGNSA. This CDR3 spans 14 amino acids.

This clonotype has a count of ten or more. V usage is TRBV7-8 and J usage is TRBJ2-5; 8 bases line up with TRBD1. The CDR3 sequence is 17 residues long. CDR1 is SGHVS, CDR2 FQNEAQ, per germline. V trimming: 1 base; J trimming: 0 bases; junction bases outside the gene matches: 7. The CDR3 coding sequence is TGTGCCAGCAGCTTAGTTCCAGTGGGACAGGACCAAGAGACCCAGTACTTC. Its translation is CASSLVPVGQDQETQYF.

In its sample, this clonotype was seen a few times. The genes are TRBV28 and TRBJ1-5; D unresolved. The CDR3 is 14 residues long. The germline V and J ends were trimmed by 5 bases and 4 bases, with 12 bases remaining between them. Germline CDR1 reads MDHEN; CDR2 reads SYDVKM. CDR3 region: CASSEPGLNQPQHF. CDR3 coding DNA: TGTGCCAGCAGTGAACCCGGGCTAAATCAGCCCCAGCATTTT. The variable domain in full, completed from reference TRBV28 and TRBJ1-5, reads DVKVTQSSRYLVKRTGEKVFLECVQDMDHENMFWYRQDPGLGLRLIYFSYDVKMKEKGDIPEGYSVSREKKERFSLILESASTNQTSMYLCASSEPGLNQPQHFGDGTRLSIL.